The clone carrying this T cell receptor (beta chain) was seen at least ten times. The data belong to a study of blood T cells in healthy people across ages. A sample-barcoded 5' primer and a J-beta primer mix were used in a second PCR of about 7 to 12 cycles. TCRdb analysed the 5' RACE reads with MiXCR anew, one entry per CDR3 protein. The table shows hundreds of thousands of distinct CDR3 sequences, with more than 55% occurring only once. CDR1 SGHVS and CDR2 FNYEAQ come from the germline V gene. This CDR3 spans 16 amino acids. The V gene end was trimmed by 2 bases and the J gene end by 0 bases; junction bases not matched to a gene: 2.

Sequenced sample: blood. This chain uses TRBV7-6 with TRBJ2-3; TRBD2 aligns across 10 bases. This TCR came from a man in his forties in good health. The CDR3 spells CASSLSAGGSTDTQYF. The CDR3 coding sequence is TGTGCCAGCAGCTTATCAGCGGGAGGGAGCACAGATACGCAGTATTTT.